The text below deals with one T cell receptor (beta chain). Its antigen is undetermined. At deep level, the assay was performed. In replicate PCRs of sorted subsets, approximately 210 ng DNA, roughly 27,000 T cell genomes, was used. The method was immunoSEQ multiplex PCR; TCRdb's version includes in-frame clones alone and lacks a portion of them. The sample has about 2 million clones; 95% are singletons. V lost 6 bases, J lost 8 bases, and 19 bases lay in between. Per the germline V gene, CDR1 is SNHLY and CDR2 is FYNNEI. The CDR3 contains 14 residues. The sample originates from a study of shared clonotypes between healthy human individuals. Study context: Serving as donors were two women and three men, whose ages spanned 18 to 49.

Overall study findings and caveats: As a rule, naive subsets had a larger estimated richness than memory subsets.

The TCR sequence derives from a young man in good health. Sample: naive CD4+ T cells sorted from blood. Indicated subset: CD45RA+ positively selected. The V and J genes are TRBV2 and TRBJ1-1, with D perhaps matching TRBD1 (5 bases). The CDR3 DNA sequence: TGTGCCAGCAGAGTACGCCAGGGATGGGGGGAAGCTTTCTTT. The encoded protein is CASRVRQGWGEAFF.